This T cell receptor (beta chain) was documented in a study of cytomegalovirus exposure and HLA in healthy donors. The study's findings and limits: It was assumed in the presence/absence analyses that sequencing depth was roughly uniform across donors. Looking again later, the authors saw that most CMV-associated TCR beta chains seemed HLA-restricted.

The CDR3 has 16 amino acids. Unmatched junction bases numbered 12, after V lost 2 bases and J lost 6 bases. Germline V gene sequence: CDR1 GTSNPN, CDR2 SVGIG (reference sequence). Regarding this clone: Antigen unknown.

A multiplex PCR was run with 60 Vbeta primers and 13 Jbeta primers. Profiled with immunoSEQ multiplex PCR; TCRdb holds only in-frame clones, not every one. The sample consists of approximately 82,000 clones, around a tenth of them appearing once. The source of this sequence is a man between 60 and 75 years old in good health and CMV-seropositive. V is TRBV30 and J is TRBJ2-7; 11 positions agree with TRBD2. The sequenced sample consisted of PBMCs. The CDR3 DNA is TGTGCCTGGAGTCCCGTCCGGTCTAGCGGGAGGATCGAGCAGTACTTC. This encodes CAWSPVRSSGRIEQYF.